The text below deals with one TCR beta chain. Its antigen is not identified. It was with a sample-barcoded 5' primer and a J-beta primer mix that a second PCR of roughly 7 to 12 cycles was run. TCRdb independently ran MiXCR on the 5' RACE reads; one entry per CDR3 protein. The table includes around 780,000 distinct CDR3 sequences, about 56% detected once. The V segment lost 0 bases and the J segment 6 bases; nucleotides outside the gene matches: 3. This CDR3 comprises 14 residues. CDR1 SGDLS and CDR2 YYNGEE come from the germline V gene. The record originates from a study of blood T cells in healthy people across ages. General study points: Estimates drawn from one million T cells were deemed to understate diversity. TCR beta diversity tracked closely with naive T cell percentage. Naive CD4+ cells and diversity were both higher in long-lived donors than in aged donors.

There were at least 5 micrograms of total RNA extracted from every sample. The sequence came from a middle-aged man in good health. Sequencing input: blood. The chain recombines TRBV9 with TRBJ2-3; 8 bases fit TRBD2. DNA of the CDR3: TGTGCCAGCAGCGTAGTAGCTAGCGGGGATACGCAGTATTTT. Translation: CASSVVASGDTQYF.